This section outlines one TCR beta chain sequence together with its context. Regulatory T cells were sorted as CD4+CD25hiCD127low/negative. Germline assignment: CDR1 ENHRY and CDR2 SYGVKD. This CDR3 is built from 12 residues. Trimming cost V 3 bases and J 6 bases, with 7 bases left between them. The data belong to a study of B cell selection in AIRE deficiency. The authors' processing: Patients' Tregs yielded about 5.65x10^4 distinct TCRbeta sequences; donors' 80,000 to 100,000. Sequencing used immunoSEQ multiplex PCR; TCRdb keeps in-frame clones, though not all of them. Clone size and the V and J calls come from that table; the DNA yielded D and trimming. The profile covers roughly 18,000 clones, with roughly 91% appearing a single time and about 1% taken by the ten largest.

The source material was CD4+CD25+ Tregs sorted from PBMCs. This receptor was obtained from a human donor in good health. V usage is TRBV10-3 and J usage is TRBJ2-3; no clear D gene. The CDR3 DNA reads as TGTGCCATCAGTGAATCGGCGGATACGCAGTATTTT. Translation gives CAISESADTQYF.